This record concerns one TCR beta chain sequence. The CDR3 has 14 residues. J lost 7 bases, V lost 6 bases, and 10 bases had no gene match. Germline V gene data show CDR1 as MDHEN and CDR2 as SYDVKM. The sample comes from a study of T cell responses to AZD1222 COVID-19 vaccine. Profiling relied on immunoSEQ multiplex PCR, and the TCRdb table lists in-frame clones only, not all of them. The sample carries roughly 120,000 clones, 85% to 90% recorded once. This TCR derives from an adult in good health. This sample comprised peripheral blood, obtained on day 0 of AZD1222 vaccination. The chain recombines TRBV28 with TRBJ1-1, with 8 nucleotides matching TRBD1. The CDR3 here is CASSYTTGGGEAFF. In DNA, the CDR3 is TGTGCCAGCAGCTATACTACAGGGGGTGGTGAAGCTTTCTTT.